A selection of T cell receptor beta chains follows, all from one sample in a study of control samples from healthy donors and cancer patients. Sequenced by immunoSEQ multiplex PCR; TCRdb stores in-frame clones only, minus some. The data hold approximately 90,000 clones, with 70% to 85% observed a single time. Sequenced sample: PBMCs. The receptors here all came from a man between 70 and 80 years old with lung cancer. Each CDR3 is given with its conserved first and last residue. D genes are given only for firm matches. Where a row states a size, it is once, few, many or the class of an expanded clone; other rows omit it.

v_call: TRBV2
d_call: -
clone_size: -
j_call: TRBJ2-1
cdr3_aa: CASSGVEGPNEQFF
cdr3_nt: TGTGCCAGCAGTGGAGTGGAAGGGCCCAATGAGCAGTTCTTC

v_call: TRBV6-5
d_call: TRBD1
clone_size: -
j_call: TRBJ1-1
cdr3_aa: CASREDRGTEAFF
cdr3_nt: TGTGCCAGCAGGGAGGACAGGGGAACTGAAGCTTTCTTT

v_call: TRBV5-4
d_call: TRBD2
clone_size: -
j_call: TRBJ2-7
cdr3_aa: CASSLPSGGLRYEQYF
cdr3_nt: TGTGCCAGCAGCTTGCCTAGCGGGGGATTACGTTACGAGCAGTACTTC

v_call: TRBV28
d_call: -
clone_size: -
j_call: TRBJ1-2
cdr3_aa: CASSSGLWEGSPYGYTF
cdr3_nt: TGTGCCAGCAGTTCCGGCTTATGGGAGGGCTCACCTTATGGCTACACCTTC

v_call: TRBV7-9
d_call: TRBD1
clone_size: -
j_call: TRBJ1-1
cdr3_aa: CASSTRQGRTEAFF
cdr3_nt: TGTGCCAGCAGCACCAGACAGGGGAGGACTGAAGCTTTCTTT

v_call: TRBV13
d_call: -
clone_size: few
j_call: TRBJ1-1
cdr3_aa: CASSLRGEGSDTEAFF
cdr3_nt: TGTGCCAGCAGCTTGAGGGGCGAGGGCAGCGACACTGAAGCTTTCTTT

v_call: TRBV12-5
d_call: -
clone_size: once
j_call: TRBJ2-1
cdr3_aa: CASGSPGTQYNEQFF
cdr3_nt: TGTGCTAGTGGATCCCCCGGGACACAATACAATGAGCAGTTCTTC

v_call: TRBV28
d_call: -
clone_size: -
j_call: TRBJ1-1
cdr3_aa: CASSLLEGRGMNTEAFF
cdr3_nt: TGTGCCAGCAGTCTCCTGGAGGGCAGGGGAATGAACACTGAAGCTTTCTTT

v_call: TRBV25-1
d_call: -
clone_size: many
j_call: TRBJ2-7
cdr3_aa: CASRSGYEQYF
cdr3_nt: TGTGCCAGCAGATCAGGGTACGAGCAGTACTTC

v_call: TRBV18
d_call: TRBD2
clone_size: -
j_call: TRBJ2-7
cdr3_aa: CASSISGGLNEQYF
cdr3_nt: TGTGCCAGCTCAATCAGCGGGGGGCTAAACGAGCAGTACTTC

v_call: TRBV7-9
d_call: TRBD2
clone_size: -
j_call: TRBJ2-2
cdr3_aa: CASSATSGVAGAGELFF
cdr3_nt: TGTGCCAGCAGCGCGACTAGCGGGGTGGCTGGGGCCGGGGAGCTGTTTTTT

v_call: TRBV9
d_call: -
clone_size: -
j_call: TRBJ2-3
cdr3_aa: CASSVGGLGDTQYF
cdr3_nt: TGTGCCAGCAGCGTTGGTGGGCTTGGAGATACGCAGTATTTT

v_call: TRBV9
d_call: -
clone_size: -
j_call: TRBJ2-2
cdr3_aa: CASSVGWTTGELFF
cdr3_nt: TGTGCCAGCAGCGTAGGGTGGACAACCGGGGAGCTGTTTTTT

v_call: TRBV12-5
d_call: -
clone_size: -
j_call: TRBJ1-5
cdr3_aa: CASGPILRGGNQPQHF
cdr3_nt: TGTGCTAGTGGCCCCATCTTAAGGGGAGGCAATCAGCCCCAGCATTTT

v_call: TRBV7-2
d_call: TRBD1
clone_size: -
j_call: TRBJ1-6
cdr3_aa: CASSQKGARGIGNSPLHF
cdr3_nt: TGTGCCAGCAGCCAAAAAGGCGCCAGGGGGATCGGTAATTCACCCCTCCACTTT

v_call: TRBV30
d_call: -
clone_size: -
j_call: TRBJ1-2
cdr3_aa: CALRPGGPNYGYTF
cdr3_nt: TGTGCCCTCCGACCGGGCGGCCCTAACTATGGCTACACCTTC

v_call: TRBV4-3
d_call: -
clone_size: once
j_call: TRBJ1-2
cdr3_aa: CASSLGGNGYTF
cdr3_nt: TGCGCCAGCAGCCTAGGGGGGAACGGCTACACCTTC

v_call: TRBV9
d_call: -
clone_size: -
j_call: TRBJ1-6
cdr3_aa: CASSPRQSTYNSPLHF
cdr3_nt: TGTGCCAGCAGCCCTCGACAGTCAACCTATAATTCACCCCTCCACTTT

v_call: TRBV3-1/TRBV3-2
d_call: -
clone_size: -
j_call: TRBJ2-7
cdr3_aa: CASSQDGGASYEQYF
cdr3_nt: TGTGCCAGCAGCCAAGATGGTGGGGCCTCCTACGAGCAGTACTTC

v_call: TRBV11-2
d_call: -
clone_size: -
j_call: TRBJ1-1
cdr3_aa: CASSFPGSDTEAFF
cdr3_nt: TGTGCCAGCAGCTTCCCGGGTTCGGACACTGAAGCTTTCTTT

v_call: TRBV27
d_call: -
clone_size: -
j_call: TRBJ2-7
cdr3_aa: CASSTTGNEQYF
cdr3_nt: TGTGCCAGCAGTACTACAGGGAACGAGCAGTACTTC

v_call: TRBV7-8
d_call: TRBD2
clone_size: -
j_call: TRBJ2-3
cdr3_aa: CASSLAHIAGMTDTQYF
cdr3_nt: TGTGCCAGCAGCTTAGCTCACATAGCGGGGATGACAGATACGCAGTATTTT

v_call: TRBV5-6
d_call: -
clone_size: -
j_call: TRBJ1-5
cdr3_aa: CASSLGGGLNQPQHF
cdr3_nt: TGTGCCAGCAGCTTGGGGGGGGGCCTAAATCAGCCCCAGCATTTT

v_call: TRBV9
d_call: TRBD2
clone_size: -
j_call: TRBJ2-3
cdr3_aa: CASSVGTSGGADTQYF
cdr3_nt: TGTGCCAGCAGCGTCGGGACTAGCGGGGGTGCAGATACGCAGTATTTT

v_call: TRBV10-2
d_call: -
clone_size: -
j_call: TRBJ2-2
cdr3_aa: CASSVLLGTGELFF
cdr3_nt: TGCGCCAGCAGTGTACTGCTTGGGACCGGGGAGCTGTTTTTT

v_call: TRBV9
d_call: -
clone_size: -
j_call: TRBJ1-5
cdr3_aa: CASSVTGFSNQPQHF
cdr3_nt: TGTGCCAGCAGCGTGACGGGCTTTTCCAATCAGCCCCAGCATTTT

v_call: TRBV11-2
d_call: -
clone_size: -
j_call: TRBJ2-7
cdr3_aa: CASSLIPNYEQYF
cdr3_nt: TGTGCCAGCAGCCTTATCCCAAACTACGAGCAGTACTTC

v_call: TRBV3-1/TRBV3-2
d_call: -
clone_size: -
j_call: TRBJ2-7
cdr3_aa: CASSSDPVGQYF
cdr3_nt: TGTGCCAGCAGCTCGGACCCGGTGGGGCAGTACTTC

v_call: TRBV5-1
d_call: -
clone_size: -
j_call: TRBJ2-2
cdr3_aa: CASTPGGSNTGELFF
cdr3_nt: TGCGCCAGCACCCCTGGGGGCTCCAACACCGGGGAGCTGTTTTTT

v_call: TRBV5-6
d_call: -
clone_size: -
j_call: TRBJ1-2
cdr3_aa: CASSLTNYGYTF
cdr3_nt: TGTGCCAGCAGCTTGACGAACTATGGCTACACCTTC

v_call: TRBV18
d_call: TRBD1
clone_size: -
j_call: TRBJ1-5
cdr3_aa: CASSPQGASNQPQHF
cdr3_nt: TGTGCCAGCTCACCACAGGGGGCCAGCAATCAGCCCCAGCATTTT

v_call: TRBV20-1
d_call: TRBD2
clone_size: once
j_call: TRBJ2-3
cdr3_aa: CSASSGDEDTQYF
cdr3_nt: TGCAGTGCTAGTAGCGGGGACGAGGATACGCAGTATTTT

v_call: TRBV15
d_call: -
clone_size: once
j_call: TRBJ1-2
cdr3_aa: CATSRGTGRSGYTF
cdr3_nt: TGTGCCACCAGCAGAGGTACAGGGCGAAGTGGCTACACCTTC

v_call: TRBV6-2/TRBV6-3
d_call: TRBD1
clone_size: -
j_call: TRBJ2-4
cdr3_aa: CASSWDRKNIQYF
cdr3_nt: TGTGCCAGCAGCTGGGACAGGAAAAACATTCAGTACTTC

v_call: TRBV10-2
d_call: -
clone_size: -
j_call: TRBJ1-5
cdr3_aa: CASSELSNQPQHF
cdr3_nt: TGCGCCAGCAGTGAACTGAGTAATCAGCCCCAGCATTTT

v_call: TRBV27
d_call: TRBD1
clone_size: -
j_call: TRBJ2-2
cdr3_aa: CASSQGQGVTGELFF
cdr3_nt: TGTGCCAGCAGCCAGGGACAGGGGGTAACCGGGGAGCTGTTTTTT

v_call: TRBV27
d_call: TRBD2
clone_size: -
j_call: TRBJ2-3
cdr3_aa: CASSTLAGGLTNTQYF
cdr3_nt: TGTGCCAGCAGTACCTTAGCGGGGGGGCTGACGAATACGCAGTATTTT

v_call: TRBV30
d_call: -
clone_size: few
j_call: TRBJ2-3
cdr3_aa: CAWSTQWRDTQYF
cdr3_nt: TGTGCCTGGAGTACGCAGTGGAGGGATACGCAGTATTTT

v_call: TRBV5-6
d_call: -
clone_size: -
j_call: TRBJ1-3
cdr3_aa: CASSYLGGNTIYF
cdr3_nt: TGTGCCAGCAGCTACCTGGGAGGAAACACCATATATTTT

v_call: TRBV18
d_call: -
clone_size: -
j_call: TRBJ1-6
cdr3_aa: CASSPEGVNSPLHF
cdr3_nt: TGTGCCAGCTCACCGGAAGGGGTCAACTCACCCCTCCACTTT

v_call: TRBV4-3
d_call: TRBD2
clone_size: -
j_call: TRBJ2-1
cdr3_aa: CASSQERLAGDYNEQFF
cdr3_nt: TGCGCCAGCAGCCAAGAGCGTCTAGCGGGGGACTACAATGAGCAGTTCTTC

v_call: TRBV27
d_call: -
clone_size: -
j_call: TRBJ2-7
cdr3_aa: CASSFRERVYEQYF
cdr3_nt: TGTGCCAGCAGTTTTAGGGAAAGGGTCTACGAGCAGTACTTC

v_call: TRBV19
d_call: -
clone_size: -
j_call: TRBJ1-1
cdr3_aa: CASSTRAVHTEAFF
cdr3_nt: TGTGCCAGTAGTACCAGGGCGGTCCACACTGAAGCTTTCTTT